The 14 T cell receptor beta chains below all came from one sample that was sequenced in a study of blood T cell repertoires in COVID-19 (dated by TCRdb to the early 2020s). The library came from the immunoSEQ multiplex PCR assay. TCRdb provides this immuneACCESS table in a form limited to in-frame rearrangements. Some clones are lacking; in checked studies, under half of them reflect an unresolved V gene, and why the rest are absent is not known. Present in this sample are approximately 300,000 clones, about 90% of which were seen just once. Clones ranked in the top ten supply about 9.4% of the sample. Sequencing was done on a sample of PBMCs or T cells enriched from blood (not recorded which). These receptors all stem from a young woman who had recovered from COVID-19.

The chain is built from TRBV10-3 and TRBJ1-2; D is unclear. Trimming removed 5 bases from V and 8 bases from J, with 15 bases in between. The CDR3 contains 13 residues. Germline V CDR1 and CDR2: ENHRY, SYGVKD. CDR3 nucleotides: TGTGCCATCAGTCCTGAGGTGTTGCGCGGCTACACCTTC. This sequence encodes CAISPEVLRGYTF.

V is TRBV6-5 and J is TRBJ1-6, with 8 bases fitting TRBD1. This CDR3 spans 15 amino acids. Germline V gene data show CDR1 as MNHEY and CDR2 as SVGAGI. Unmatched junction bases numbered 12, after V lost 9 bases and J lost 8 bases. The DNA of the CDR3 is TGTGCCAGTATGACAGGGGCGGAGGTGTATTCACCCCTCCACTTT. Amino acids: CASMTGAEVYSPLHF.

The chain couples TRBV29-1 to TRBJ2-7; TRBD2 matches at 10 bases. Trimming at V came to 7 bases and at J to 0 bases, leaving 3 bases not matched to a gene. This CDR3 has 13 amino acids. Germline V gene lookup returns CDR1 SQVTM and CDR2 ANQGSEA. The CDR3 is CSATSGVSYEQYF. CDR3 nucleotides: TGCAGCGCTACTAGCGGGGTCTCCTACGAGCAGTACTTC.

This clone was seen a single time. The rearrangement joins TRBV10-3 to TRBJ1-2; tentative D call: TRBD1 (6 bases). The CDR3 length is 16 residues. V lost 2 bases, J lost 1 base, and 14 bases lay in between. CDR1 ENHRY and CDR2 SYGVKD come from the germline V gene. The CDR3 sequence is CAISERDTRSNYGYTF. For the CDR3, the DNA is TGTGCCATCAGTGAGCGGGACACCCGAAGTAACTATGGCTACACCTTC.

The chain uses TRBV7-2 and TRBJ2-7; the match to TRBD1 covers 9 bases. Trimming took 5 bases from V and 7 from J; bases not matched to a gene: 9. Looked up from germline, CDR1 is SGHTA and CDR2 is FQGNSA. The CDR3 contains 14 residues. CDR3 coding DNA: TGTGCCAGCAGCATATACGGACAGGGGCGAGAGCAGTACTTC. Its translation is CASSIYGQGREQYF. Full variable domain (rest looked up from reference TRBV7-2 and TRBJ2-7): GAGVSQSPSNKVTEKGKDVELRCDPISGHTALYWYRQSLGQGLEFLIYFQGNSAPDKSGLPSDRFSAERTGGSVSTLTIQRTQQEDSAVYLCASSIYGQGREQYFGPGTRLTVT.

The chain is built from TRBV11-3 and TRBJ2-2, with D possibly matching TRBD1 (6 bases). Germline V gene lookup returns CDR1 SGHNT and CDR2 YENEEA. The ends were cut back, 6 bases at V and 4 bases at J, with 12 bases in the middle. The CDR3 has 14 residues. The CDR3 DNA sequence: TGTGCCAGCAGGGGAACAGGGCCCACCGGGGAGCTGTTTTTT. Its protein product is CASRGTGPTGELFF.

This chain links TRBV5-5 with TRBJ1-4; no clear D gene. Per the germline V gene, CDR1 is SGHKS and CDR2 is YYEKEE (reference sequence). The CDR3 is made up of 15 amino acids. Trimming removed 1 base at V and 7 bases at J, with 14 bases between. This CDR3 reads CASSLLGVGGEKLFF. CDR3 sequence (DNA): TGTGCCAGCAGCTTGCTCGGGGTAGGCGGTGAAAAACTGTTTTTT.

The chain employs TRBV9 and TRBJ2-2; 9 positions agree with TRBD2. The V gene's germline CDR1 is SGDLS and CDR2 YYNGEE. The CDR3 extends over 17 amino acids. V dropped 4 bases and J dropped 6; count of bases not matched to a gene: 13. DNA of the CDR3: TGTGCCAGCAGCCCGTTGACTAGCGGTTTTAGATCCGGGGAGCTGTTTTTT. It codes for CASSPLTSGFRSGELFF. The whole variable domain, remainder taken from reference TRBV9 and TRBJ2-2, is DSGVTQTPKHLITATGQRVTLRCSPRSGDLSVYWYQQSLDQGLQFLIQYYNGEERAKGNILERFSAQQFPDLHSELNLSSLELGDSALYFCASSPLTSGFRSGELFFGEGSRLTVL.

This clone has at least ten counts. This chain links TRBV5-4 with TRBJ1-6, with D uncertain. CDR1 is SGHNT and CDR2 is YYREEE in the germline V gene (reference sequence). The CDR3 has 15 residues. Trimming took 0 bases from V and 4 from J, leaving 8 bases between them. In nucleotides, the CDR3 is TGTGCCAGCAGCTTGGGGCCATCTTATAATTCACCCCTCCACTTT. It encodes CASSLGPSYNSPLHF.

The CDR3 loop is CASSLYPGSNTEAFF. The CDR3 coding sequence is TGCGCCAGCAGCTTGTATCCGGGGTCGAACACTGAAGCTTTCTTT. The J gene is TRBJ1-1, the V gene TRBV5-1; no clear D. Trimming pared 1 base from V and 1 base from J, leaving 11 bases between. The CDR3 is 15 amino acids. Germline CDR1 SGHRS, CDR2 YFSETQ.

The rearrangement links TRBV9 to TRBJ1-1, with 7 bases aligning to TRBD1. Trimming removed 2 bases from V and 5 bases from J; junction bases left unmatched: 12. Germline V lookup: CDR1 SGDLS, CDR2 YYNGEE. The CDR3 extends over 16 amino acids. The CDR3 DNA reads TGTGCCAGCAGCGTTGAGGGGGCGGGAGGTAATACTGAAGCTTTCTTT. Residues: CASSVEGAGGNTEAFF.

This sequence joins TRBV27 and TRBJ2-1; 9 nucleotides match TRBD2. The V gene's germline CDR1 is MNHEY and CDR2 SMNVEV (reference sequence). The CDR3 sequence is 15 residues long. Trimming at V came to 2 bases and at J to 7 bases, leaving 6 bases not matched to a gene. The CDR3 DNA reads TGTGCCAGCAGTTTAGGGCGGGAGGGCCGAAATGAGCAGTTCTTC. It specifies CASSLGREGRNEQFF.

This chain links TRBV10-2 with TRBJ2-7; the match to TRBD2 covers 7 bases. Trimming at V came to 6 bases and at J to 0 bases, leaving 5 bases not matched to a gene. The CDR3 extends over 14 amino acids. Germline lookup yields CDR1 WSHSY and CDR2 SAAADI. This CDR3 reads CASRGTISSYEQYF. The CDR3 DNA sequence: TGCGCCAGCAGGGGGACTATAAGCTCCTACGAGCAGTACTTC.

The chain combines TRBV12-3 or TRBV12-4 with TRBJ1-1; no clear D. This CDR3 region has 12 residues. V dropped 5 bases and J dropped 8 bases, with 12 bases sitting between them. The CDR3 sequence is CASSPTEREAFF. Written as DNA, the CDR3 is TGTGCCAGCAGTCCGACCGAGAGGGAAGCTTTCTTT.